This T cell receptor (beta chain) comes out of a study of blood T cells in healthy people across ages. This clonotype was detected a few times. Its antigen is not known. A J-beta primer mix and a sample-barcoded 5' primer were used in a second PCR of about 6 to 12 cycles. TCRdb re-analysed the 5' RACE reads in MiXCR, keeping a single row per CDR3 protein. The data hold 700,000 or so distinct CDR3 sequences, with less than 45% observed a single time. Each sample had at least 6 million PBMCs isolated. The CDR3 contains 16 residues. V lost 1 base, J lost 8 bases, and 8 bases stayed unmatched. CDR1 is SGHAT and CDR2 is FQNNGV in the germline V gene. General study points: Across the age range, TCR beta diversity per million T cells fell in a roughly linear way. The long-lived group displayed more naive CD4+ cells, plus higher diversity, than the aged donors did.

V usage is TRBV11-2 and J usage is TRBJ2-3; the match to TRBD2 covers 11 bases. Sequenced sample: blood. The clonotype originates from a man older than 75 in good health. The CDR3 reads CASSLVGTSGMGTQYF. In DNA, the CDR3 is TGTGCCAGCAGCTTAGTAGGGACTAGCGGTATGGGTACGCAGTATTTT.